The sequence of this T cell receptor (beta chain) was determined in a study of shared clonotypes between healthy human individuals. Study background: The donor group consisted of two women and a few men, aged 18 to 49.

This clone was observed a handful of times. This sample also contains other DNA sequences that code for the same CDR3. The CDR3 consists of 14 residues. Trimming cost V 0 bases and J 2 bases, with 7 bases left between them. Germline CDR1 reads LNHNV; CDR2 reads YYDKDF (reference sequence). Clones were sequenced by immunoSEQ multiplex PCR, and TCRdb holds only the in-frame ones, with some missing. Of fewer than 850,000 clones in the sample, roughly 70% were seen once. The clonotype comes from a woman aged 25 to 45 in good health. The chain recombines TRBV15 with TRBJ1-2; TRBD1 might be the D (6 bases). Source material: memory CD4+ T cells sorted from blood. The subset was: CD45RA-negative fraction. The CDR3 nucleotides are TGTGCCACCAGCAGAGACAGGGGAAACTATGGCTACACCTTC. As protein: CATSRDRGNYGYTF.